What follows describes a single TCR beta chain. The data were obtained in a study of Ad26.COV2.S vaccination and SARS-CoV-2 variants. Study-level background: Vaccine-arm donor from the placebo-controlled COV1001 Ad26.COV2.S trial.

Germline V gene data show CDR1 as LGHNA and CDR2 as YSLEER. V lost 0 bases and J lost 9; bases outside the gene matches: 8. The CDR3 is 16 residues long. The treatment: some 19 received Ad26.COV2.S at low or high dose, single or two shots; 5 received placebo; per-sample allocation not given. Specimens were obtained on day 63 following the first vaccine or placebo injection. The sample came from a Boston adult aged 18-55 years. Sequencing used immunoSEQ multiplex PCR; TCRdb keeps in-frame clones, though not all of them. The sample has around 310,000 clones; 90% are singletons. The rearrangement uses TRBV4-3 and TRBJ2-2; TRBD2 matches at 9 bases. This specimen was peripheral blood, taken in a trial of Ad26.COV2.S vaccine versus placebo. The source is a person aged 18-60 years who received the Ad26.COV2.S COVID-19 vaccine or a placebo. The CDR3 DNA reads TGCGCCAGCAGCCAAGATGGTAGCGGGAGAGCCCGGGAGCTGTTTTTT. Translation: CASSQDGSGRARELFF.